Reported below is one T cell receptor (beta chain). This record belongs to a study of blood T cell repertoires in COVID-19. Only in-frame clones appear in the TCRdb table, and some are missing; sequencing was by immunoSEQ multiplex PCR. The table records approximately 90,000 clones, 70% to 90% of them present only once. The CDR3 totals 14 residues. The germline V gene encodes CDR1 GTSNPN and CDR2 SVGIG (reference sequence). Trimming took off 2 bases at V and 6 bases at J, with 13 bases between the two ends. The specimen sequenced was peripheral blood. The rearrangement joins TRBV30 to TRBJ1-4; D remains ambiguous. This receptor was taken from a man in his forties or fifties with acute or convalescent COVID-19. The CDR3 DNA is TGTGCCTGGAGTAACTACGAGATCCATGAAAAACTGTTTTTT. Translating it yields CAWSNYEIHEKLFF.